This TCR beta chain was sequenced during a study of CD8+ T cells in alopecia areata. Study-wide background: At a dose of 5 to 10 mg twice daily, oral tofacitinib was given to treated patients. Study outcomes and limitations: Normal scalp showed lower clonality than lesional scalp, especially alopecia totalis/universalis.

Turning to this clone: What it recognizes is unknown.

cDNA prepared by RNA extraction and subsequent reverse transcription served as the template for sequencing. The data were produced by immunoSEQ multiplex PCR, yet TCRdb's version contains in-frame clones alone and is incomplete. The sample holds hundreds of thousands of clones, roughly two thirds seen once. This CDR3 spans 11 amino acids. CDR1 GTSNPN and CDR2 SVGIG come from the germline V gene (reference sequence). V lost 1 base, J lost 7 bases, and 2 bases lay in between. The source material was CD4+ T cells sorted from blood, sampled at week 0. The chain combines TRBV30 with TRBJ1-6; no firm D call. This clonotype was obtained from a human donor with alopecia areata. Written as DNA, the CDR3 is TGTGCCTGGAGTGGAAATTCACCCCTCCACTTT. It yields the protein CAWSGNSPLHF.